The sample holds one count of the clone carrying this T cell receptor beta chain. The antigen remains undetermined. The data were taken from a study of OX40 agonist ivuxolimab in advanced cancers. Study background: Therapy given before enrollment (anti-PD-1, anti-PD-L1 or anti-CTLA-4) was allowed, and around 44% had some.

Broader study findings: Antigens targeted by the expanded peripheral T cells were not determined.

Deletions cut 5 bases from V and 7 bases from J, with 15 bases between. This CDR3 is 14 amino acids long. Germline loops: CDR1 SGHNT, CDR2 YENEEA. Here immunoSEQ multiplex PCR was the method, and the copy in TCRdb shows in-frame clones only, minus some. The table has roughly 48,000 clones, 65% to 85% seen once. The source was CD4+ or CD8+ T cells sorted from blood, collected in a trial of the OX40 agonist ivuxolimab. The rearrangement joins TRBV11-3 to TRBJ2-1; D perhaps matches TRBD2 (6 bases). The receptor's source is an adult with an advanced solid tumor such as melanoma, head and neck, liver or kidney cancer. CDR3 residues: CASSHDPGRNEQFF. In nucleotides, the CDR3 is TGTGCCAGCAGCCACGACCCAGGGAGGAATGAGCAGTTCTTC.